What follows are 4 T cell receptor beta chains derived from one specimen sequenced in a study of T cell changes during pregnancy in multiple sclerosis. Repertoires were generated with immunoSEQ multiplex PCR, while TCRdb's copy carries only in-frame clones and drops some. The sample consists of fewer than 60,000 clones, 90% to 95% of them appearing once. The sequences come from CD4+ T cells from peripheral blood mononuclear cells, collected after pregnancy. These receptors were taken from a female donor with multiple sclerosis, enrolled in a pregnancy study.

The V gene is TRBV12-5, the J gene TRBJ2-7; 8 positions match TRBD1. CDR1 is LGHNT, CDR2 FRNRAP, per germline. The CDR3 runs to 14 residues. V was clipped by 6 bases and J by 3 bases; unmatched bases: 7. CDR3 sequence: CASGRGQGSYEQYF. The CDR3 nucleotides are TGTGCTAGTGGGAGAGGACAGGGTAGCTACGAGCAGTACTTC.

The chain links TRBV5-6 to TRBJ1-3, with a tentative D call TRBD1 (6 bases). V was pared by 2 bases and J by 4 bases, with 10 bases between. Germline V gives CDR1 SGHDT, CDR2 YYEEEE. This CDR3 spans 14 amino acids. The CDR3 coding sequence is TGTGCCAGCAGCTTAACAGGGCCGGGAAACACCATATATTTT. Translation: CASSLTGPGNTIYF.

This rearrangement joins TRBV6-1 to TRBJ1-1; 7 nucleotides line up with TRBD1. This CDR3 is 15 amino acids long. With V trimmed by 6 bases and J by 0 bases, 7 bases remained unmatched. Germline CDR1 reads MNHNS; CDR2 reads SASEGT. The CDR3 coding sequence is TGTGCCAGCAGCCTTAACAGGGGTATGAACACTGAAGCTTTCTTT. It yields the protein CASSLNRGMNTEAFF.

V and J are TRBV19 and TRBJ1-3; TRBD1 might be the D (6 bases). The CDR3 is 15 amino acids. V was pared by 2 bases and J by 4 bases, with 12 bases between. CDR1 LNHDA and CDR2 SQIVND come from the germline V gene (reference sequence). CDR3 loop: CASSISRTVGNTIYF. The CDR3 DNA is TGTGCCAGTAGTATATCCAGGACAGTCGGAAACACCATATATTTT.